The clone carrying this TCR beta chain was observed at least ten times. In the original analysis: Amplified reference gene primers provided the basis for estimating nucleated cell counts. Method: immunoSEQ multiplex PCR; TCRdb's copy keeps in-frame clones and lacks some. V and J calls and clone size follow that table, whereas D and trimming were derived from the DNA. The profile shows tens of thousands of clones, roughly four fifths of them singletons. These data come from a study of blood T cell repertoires in COVID-19. Study as a whole: The United States, Italy and Spain provided the acute and convalescent COVID-19 samples. The analysed material was cDNA or gDNA that came from T cells, B-cell-depleted T cells, or PBMCs.

The CDR3 length is 14 residues. Germline CDR1 and CDR2: LGHDT and YNNKEL (reference sequence). V shed 4 bases, J shed 4 bases, and the junction held 5 bases outside the gene matches. The rearrangement uses TRBV3-1 (or the pseudogene TRBV3-2) and TRBJ2-7, with 9 bases identical to TRBD1. This receptor was identified in a man aged 60 to 75 with acute or convalescent COVID-19. Sequenced: peripheral blood. The CDR3 region is CASSPGTGRYEQYF. CDR3 DNA sequence: TGTGCCAGCAGCCCCGGGACAGGGCGATACGAGCAGTACTTC.